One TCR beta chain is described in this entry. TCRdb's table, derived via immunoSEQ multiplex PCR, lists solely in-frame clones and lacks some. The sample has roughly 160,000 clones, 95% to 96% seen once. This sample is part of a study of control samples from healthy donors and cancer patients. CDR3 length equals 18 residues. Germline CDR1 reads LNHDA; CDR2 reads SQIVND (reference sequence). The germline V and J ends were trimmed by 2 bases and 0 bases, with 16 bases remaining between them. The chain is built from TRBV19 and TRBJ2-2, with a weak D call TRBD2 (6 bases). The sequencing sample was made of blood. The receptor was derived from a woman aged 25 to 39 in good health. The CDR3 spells CASSIKKREPSNTGELFF. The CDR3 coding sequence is TGTGCCAGTAGTATAAAAAAACGGGAGCCCTCGAACACCGGGGAGCTGTTTTTT.